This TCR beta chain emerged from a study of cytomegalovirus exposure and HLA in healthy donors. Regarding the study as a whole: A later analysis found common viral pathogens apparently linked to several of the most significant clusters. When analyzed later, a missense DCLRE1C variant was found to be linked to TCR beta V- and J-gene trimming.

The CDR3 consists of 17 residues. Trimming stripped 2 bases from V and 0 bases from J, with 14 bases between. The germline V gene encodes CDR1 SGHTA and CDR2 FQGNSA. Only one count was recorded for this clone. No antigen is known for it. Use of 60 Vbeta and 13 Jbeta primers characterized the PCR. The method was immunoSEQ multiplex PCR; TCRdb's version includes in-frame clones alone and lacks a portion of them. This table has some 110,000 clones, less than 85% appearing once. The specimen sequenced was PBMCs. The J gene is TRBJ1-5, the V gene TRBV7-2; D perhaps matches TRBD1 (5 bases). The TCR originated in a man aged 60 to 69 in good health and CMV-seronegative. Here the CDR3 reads CASSLRAGPNSNQPQHF. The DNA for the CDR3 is TGTGCCAGCAGCTTAAGGGCAGGGCCAAATAGCAATCAGCCCCAGCATTTT.